The T cell receptor (beta chain) described here comes from a study of response to subunit inactivated influenza vaccine. The study's findings and limits: There was a suggestion from the authors that each seasonal influenza vaccination recruits few new T cells.

The CDR3 is 14 amino acids. Germline lookup yields CDR1 GTSNPN and CDR2 SVGIG (reference sequence). V dropped 2 bases and J dropped 0 bases, with 8 bases sitting between them. TCRdb itself ran the RT-PCR reads through MiXCR, one entry per CDR3 protein. The data show 300,000 to 350,000 distinct CDR3 sequences, about 20% seen once. In its sample, this clonotype was seen a few times. Its antigen remains unknown. The sample consisted of PBMCs from blood, taken 21 months after vaccination. The sequence came from a man between 50 and 75 years old who received an inactivated influenza vaccine. The chain joins TRBV30 to TRBJ1-5; D is ambiguous. In DNA, the CDR3 is TGTGCCTGGAGTTCGCCATATAGCAATCAGCCCCAGCATTTT. This codes for CAWSSPYSNQPQHF.